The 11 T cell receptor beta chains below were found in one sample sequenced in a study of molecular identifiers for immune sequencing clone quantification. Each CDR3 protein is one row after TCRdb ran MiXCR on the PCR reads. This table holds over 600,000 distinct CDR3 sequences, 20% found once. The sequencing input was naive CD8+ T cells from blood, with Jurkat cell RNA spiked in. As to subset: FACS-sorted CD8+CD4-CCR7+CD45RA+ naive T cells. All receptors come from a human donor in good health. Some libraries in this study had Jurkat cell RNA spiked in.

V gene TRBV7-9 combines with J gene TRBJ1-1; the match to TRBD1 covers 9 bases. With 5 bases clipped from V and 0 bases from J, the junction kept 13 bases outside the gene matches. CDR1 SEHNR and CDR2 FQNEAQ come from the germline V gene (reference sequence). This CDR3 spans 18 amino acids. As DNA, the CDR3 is TGTGCCAGCAGCCTCGGCGAGGACAGGGGACCTTTGAACACTGAAGCTTTCTTT. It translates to CASSLGEDRGPLNTEAFF.

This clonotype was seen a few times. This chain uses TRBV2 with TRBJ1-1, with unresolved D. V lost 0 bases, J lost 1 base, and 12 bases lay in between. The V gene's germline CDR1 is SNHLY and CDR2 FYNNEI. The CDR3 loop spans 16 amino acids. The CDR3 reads CASSEAIGVANTEAFF. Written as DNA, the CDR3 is TGTGCCAGCAGTGAAGCTATCGGGGTAGCGAACACTGAAGCTTTCTTT.

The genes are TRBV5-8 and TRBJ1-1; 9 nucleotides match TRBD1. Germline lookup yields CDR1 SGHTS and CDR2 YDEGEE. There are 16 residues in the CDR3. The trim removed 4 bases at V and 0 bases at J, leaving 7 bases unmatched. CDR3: CASSRGTGPLNTEAFF. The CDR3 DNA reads TGTGCCAGCAGCCGAGGGACAGGGCCCTTGAACACTGAAGCTTTCTTT.

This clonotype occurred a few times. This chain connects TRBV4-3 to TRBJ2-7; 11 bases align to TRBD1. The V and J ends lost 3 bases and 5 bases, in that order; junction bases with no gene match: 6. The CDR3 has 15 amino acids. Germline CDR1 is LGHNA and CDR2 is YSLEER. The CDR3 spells CASSHGTGGYDEQYF. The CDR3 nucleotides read TGCGCCAGCAGCCACGGGACAGGGGGGTACGACGAGCAGTACTTC.

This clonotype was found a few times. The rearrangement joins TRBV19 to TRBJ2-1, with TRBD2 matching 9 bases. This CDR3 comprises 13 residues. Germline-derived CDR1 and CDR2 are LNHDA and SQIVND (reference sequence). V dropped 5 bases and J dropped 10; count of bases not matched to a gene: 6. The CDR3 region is CASSLTSGPEQFF. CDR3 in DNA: TGTGCCAGTAGTTTGACTAGCGGACCAGAGCAGTTCTTC.

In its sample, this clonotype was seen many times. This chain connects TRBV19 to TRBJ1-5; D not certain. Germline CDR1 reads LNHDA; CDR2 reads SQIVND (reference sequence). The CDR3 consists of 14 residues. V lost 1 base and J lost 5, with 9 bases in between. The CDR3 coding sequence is TGTGCCAGTAGTATAGGTGTTGAGGATCAGCCCCAGCATTTT. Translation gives CASSIGVEDQPQHF.

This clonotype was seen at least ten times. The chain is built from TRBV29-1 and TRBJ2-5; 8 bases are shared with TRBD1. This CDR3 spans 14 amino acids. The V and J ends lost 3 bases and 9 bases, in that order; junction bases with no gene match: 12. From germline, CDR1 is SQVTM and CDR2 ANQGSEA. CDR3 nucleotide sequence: TGCAGCGTTGATACCGGGACAGGTCCTCGGGCCCAGTACTTC. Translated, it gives CSVDTGTGPRAQYF.

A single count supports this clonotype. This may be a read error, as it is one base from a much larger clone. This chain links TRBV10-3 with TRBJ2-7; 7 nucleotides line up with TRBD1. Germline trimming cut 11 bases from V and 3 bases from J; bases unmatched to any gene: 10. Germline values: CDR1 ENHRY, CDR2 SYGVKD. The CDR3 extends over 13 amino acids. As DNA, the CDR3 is TGTGCCGTCGCCGGGACAGTGATCTACGAGCAGTACTTC. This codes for CAVAGTVIYEQYF.

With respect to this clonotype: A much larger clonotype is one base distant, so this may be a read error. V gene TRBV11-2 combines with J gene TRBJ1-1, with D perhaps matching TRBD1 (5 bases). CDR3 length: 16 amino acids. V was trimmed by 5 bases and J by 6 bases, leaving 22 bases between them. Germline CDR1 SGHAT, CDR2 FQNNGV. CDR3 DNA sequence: TGTGCCAGCAGCCTGTCTTTGGGGGTGGCTAACGCTGAAGCTTTCTTT. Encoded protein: CASSLSLGVANAEAFF. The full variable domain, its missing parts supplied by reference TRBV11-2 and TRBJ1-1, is EAGVAQSPRYKIIEKRQSVAFWCNPISGHATLYWYQQILGQGPKLLIQFQNNGVVDDSQLPKDRFSAERLKGVDSTLKIQPAKLEDSAVYLCASSLSLGVANAEAFFGQGTRLTVV.

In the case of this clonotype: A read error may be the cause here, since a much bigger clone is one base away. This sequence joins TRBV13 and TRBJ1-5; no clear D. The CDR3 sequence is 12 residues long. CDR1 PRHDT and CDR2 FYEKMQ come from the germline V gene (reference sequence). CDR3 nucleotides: TGTGTCAGCAGCGAGGGTAATCAGCCCCAGCATTTT. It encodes CVSSEGNQPQHF.

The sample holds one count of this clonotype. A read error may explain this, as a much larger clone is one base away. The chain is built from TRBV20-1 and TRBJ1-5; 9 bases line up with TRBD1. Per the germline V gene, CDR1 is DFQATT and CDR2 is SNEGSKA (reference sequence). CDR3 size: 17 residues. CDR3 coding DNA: TGCAGTGCTAGGGACAGGGGTCTCCTTTTTAGCAATCAGCCCCAGCGTTTT. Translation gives CSARDRGLLFSNQPQRF.